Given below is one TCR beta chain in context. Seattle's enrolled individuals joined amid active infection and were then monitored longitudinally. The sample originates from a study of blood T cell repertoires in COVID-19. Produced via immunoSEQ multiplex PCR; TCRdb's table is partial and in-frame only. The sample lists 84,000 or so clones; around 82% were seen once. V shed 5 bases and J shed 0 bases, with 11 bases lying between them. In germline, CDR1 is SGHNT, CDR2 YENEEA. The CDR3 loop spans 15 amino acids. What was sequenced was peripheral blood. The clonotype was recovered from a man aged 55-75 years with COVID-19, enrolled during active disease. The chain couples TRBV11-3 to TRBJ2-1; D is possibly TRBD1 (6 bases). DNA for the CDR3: TGTGCCAGCAGCCCACGGGACACCTCCTACAATGAGCAGTTCTTC. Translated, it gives CASSPRDTSYNEQFF.